One sample yielded the 14 T cell receptor beta chains listed below, sequenced in a study of low-dose radiotherapy and immunotherapy resistance in tumors (dated by TCRdb to the early 2020s). What the time point label conveys for this sample: after trial treatment. The sample's treatment or condition label, decoded: LDRT plus nivolumab, ipilimumab, low-dose cyclophosphamide and aspirin (RACIN trial). The run used an Illumina HiSeq 2500. Superscript III and a set of TRAV- and TRBV-specific primers were used to synthesize first-strand cDNA, so that both TCRalpha and TCRbeta chains were covered. TCRs were amplified with Phusion for roughly 20 PCR cycles, with a constant-region primer paired with the adapter attached to the V primers. The public sequencing data were trimmed at Q25 with fastp and processed into clonotypes with MiXCR by TCRdb, which kept only in-frame beta chains. Here each entry gathers all rows of one CDR3 protein and keeps the most common genes and DNA. Across this sample there are 85,000 to 95,000 distinct CDR3 sequences, with about 20% seen only once. Of the sample, around 13% falls within the top ten clones.

The source material was PBMCs, sampled after low-dose radiotherapy plus immunotherapy. The receptor source for this set is a female donor with ovarian cancer.

This clonotype was seen a handful of times. V is TRBV5-1 and J is TRBJ2-7, with 8 positions matching TRBD2. Looked up from germline, CDR1 is SGHRS and CDR2 is YFSETQ. The CDR3 loop spans 14 amino acids. The J segment lost 6 bases and the V segment lost 4 bases, leaving 9 bases of the junction unmatched. The CDR3 sequence: CASSTRAGASEQYF. The CDR3 DNA reads as TGCGCCAGCAGCACCCGAGCGGGAGCGAGCGAGCAGTACTTC.

This chain links TRBV24-1 with TRBJ2-7, with TRBD1 identical over 7 bases. The CDR3 extends over 16 amino acids. Germline CDR1 reads KGHDR; CDR2 reads SFDVKD. Trimming at V came to 4 bases and at J to 5 bases, leaving 13 bases not matched to a gene. The CDR3 DNA reads as TGTGCCACCAGTGAGCCTTCAGGGGGATCATTGAACGAGCAGTACTTC. Amino acid sequence: CATSEPSGGSLNEQYF.

Worth noting for this clonotype: One base separates it from a far larger clone, so it is likely a read error. V gene TRBV5-6 combines with J gene TRBJ2-7, with 11 positions matching TRBD2. The germline V gene encodes CDR1 SGHDT and CDR2 YYEEEE. This CDR3 spans 17 amino acids. With V trimmed by 3 bases and J by 7 bases, 15 bases remained unmatched. The CDR3 sequence: CASSYSLRSGRAREQYF. The DNA for the CDR3 is TGTGCCAGCAGCTACTCATTACGTAGCGGGAGGGCCCGTGAGCAGTACTTC. Filled out from reference TRBV5-6 and TRBJ2-7, the complete variable domain reads DAGVTQSPTHLIKTRGQQVTLRCSPKSGHDTVSWYQQALGQGPQFIFQYYEEEERQRGNFPDRFSGHQFPNYSSELNVNALLLGDSALYLCASSYSLRSGRAREQYFGPGTRLTVT.

This chain uses TRBV18 with TRBJ1-1; tentative D call: TRBD1 (5 bases). The germline V gene has CDR1 KGHSH and CDR2 LQKENI. The CDR3 is made up of 13 amino acids. V lost 2 bases to trimming and J lost 3 bases, with 7 bases between them. CDR3 nucleotides: TGTGCCAGCTCACCAATGGGGCACACTGAAGCTTTCTTT. It translates to CASSPMGHTEAFF. Combining the CDR3 with reference TRBV18 and TRBJ1-1 gives the whole variable domain NAGVMQNPRHLVRRRGQEARLRCSPMKGHSHVYWYRQLPEEGLKFMVYLQKENIIDESGMPKERFSAEFPKEGPSILRIQQVVRGDSAAYFCASSPMGHTEAFFGQGTRLTVV.

The V gene is TRBV6-1, the J gene TRBJ1-1; D perhaps matches TRBD1 (5 bases). There are 13 residues in the CDR3. V lost 0 bases and J lost 6, with 8 bases in between. The germline V gene has CDR1 MNHNS and CDR2 SASEGT. In nucleotides, the CDR3 is TGTGCCAGCAGTGAAGCATACAGGCCTGAAGCTTTCTTT. This sequence encodes CASSEAYRPEAFF.

This clonotype came up many times. This chain connects TRBV28 to TRBJ1-2; D perhaps matches TRBD1 (5 bases). Per germline, CDR1 MDHEN and CDR2 SYDVKM. With 8 bases removed from V and 7 bases from J, the gap between germline ends came to 32 bases. The CDR3 spans 18 residues. The CDR3 DNA reads TGTGCCAGCTTAAGGGGACGCACGGGGGGGGACCTCCGAGGTGGCTACACCTTC. It translates to CASLRGRTGGDLRGGYTF.

This clonotype was observed many times. The V and J genes are TRBV19 and TRBJ2-5; D not certain. The CDR3 loop spans 14 amino acids. CDR1 and CDR2 from the germline V gene are LNHDA and SQIVND (reference sequence). V was trimmed by 5 bases and J by 2 bases, leaving 12 bases between them. The CDR3 region has the DNA TGTGCCAGTAGTCAATCGACGGTACAAGAGACCCAGTACTTC. Its protein is CASSQSTVQETQYF.

This clonotype was recorded at least ten times. V usage is TRBV7-2 and J usage is TRBJ1-2; D remains unclear. The germline CDR1 and CDR2 sequences are SGHTA and FQGNSA. This CDR3 region has 15 residues. V was clipped by 5 bases and J by 6 bases, with 19 bases between them. The CDR3: CASSRNKGSVDGYTF. In DNA, the CDR3 is TGTGCCAGCAGCCGCAATAAGGGCTCTGTAGATGGCTACACCTTC.

This clonotype was found many times. V gene TRBV7-2 combines with J gene TRBJ2-4; D unresolved. Looked up from germline, CDR1 is SGHTA and CDR2 is FQGNSA. V was pared by 1 base and J by 4 bases, with 11 bases between. CDR3 size: 15 residues. The CDR3 DNA reads TGTGCCAGCAGCTTAGAGTTTTTCAATAAAAACATTCAGTACTTC. Translating gives CASSLEFFNKNIQYF.

This clonotype came up many times. The chain combines TRBV6-8 with TRBJ2-2; D perhaps matches TRBD1 (5 bases). The CDR3 spans 15 residues. Trimming pared 2 bases from V and 1 base from J, leaving 8 bases between. Germline-derived CDR1 and CDR2 are MNHGY and SAAAGT. The CDR3 reads CASSYGQGNTGELFF. For the CDR3, the DNA is TGTGCCAGCAGTTACGGGCAGGGGAACACCGGGGAGCTGTTTTTT.

This clonotype has a count of ten or more. The chain couples TRBV20-1 to TRBJ1-2, with TRBD1 matching 8 bases. V lost 6 bases and J lost 7; bases outside the gene matches: 7. The CDR3 totals 12 residues. CDR1 is DFQATT and CDR2 is SNEGSKA in the germline V gene (reference sequence). The chain's CDR3 is CSALWTGFGYTF. CDR3 bases: TGCAGTGCCCTATGGACAGGGTTTGGCTACACCTTC.

The rearrangement links TRBV6-6 to TRBJ2-3; 9 positions agree with TRBD2. This CDR3 region has 17 residues. Germline V gene data show CDR1 as MNHNY and CDR2 as SVGAGI (reference sequence). V gave up 5 bases and J gave up 6 bases; unmatched junction bases: 15. CDR3 protein: CASSLPQTSGRRDTQYF. For the CDR3, the DNA is TGTGCCAGCAGTCTCCCTCAGACTAGCGGACGCAGGGATACGCAGTATTTT.

To note about this clonotype: A far more abundant clone sits one base away, making this likely a read error. The rearrangement joins TRBV4-1 to TRBJ2-1, with TRBD2 matching 11 bases. CDR3 length equals 15 residues. Trimming removed 2 bases from V and 10 bases from J; junction bases left unmatched: 7. Germline CDR1 reads MGHRA; CDR2 reads YSYEKL. As DNA, the CDR3 is TGCGCCAGCAGCCAACATAGCGGGGGGGCCTACGAGCAGTTCTTC. It yields the protein CASSQHSGGAYEQFF.

Ten or more counts support this clonotype. The V and J genes are TRBV6-6 and TRBJ2-1; D unclear. Trimming shortened V by 8 bases and J by 3 bases, and 20 bases separated the two germline ends. The CDR3 loop spans 16 amino acids. Germline CDR1 reads MNHNY; CDR2 reads SVGAGI (reference sequence). The CDR3 protein is CASLAGGKVIYNEQFF. The CDR3 region has the DNA TGTGCCAGCCTGGCAGGCGGTAAGGTCATCTACAATGAGCAGTTCTTC.